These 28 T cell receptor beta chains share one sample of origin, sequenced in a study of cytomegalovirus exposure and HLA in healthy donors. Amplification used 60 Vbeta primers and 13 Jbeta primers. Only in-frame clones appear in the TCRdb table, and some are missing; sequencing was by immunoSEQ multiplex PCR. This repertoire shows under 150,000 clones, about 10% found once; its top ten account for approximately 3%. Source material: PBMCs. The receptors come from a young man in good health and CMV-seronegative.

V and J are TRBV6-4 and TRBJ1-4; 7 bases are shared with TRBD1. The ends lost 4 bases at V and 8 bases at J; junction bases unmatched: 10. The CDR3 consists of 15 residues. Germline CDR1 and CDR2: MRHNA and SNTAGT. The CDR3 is CASSAPTGRREKLFF. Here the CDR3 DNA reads TGTGCCAGCAGTGCCCCGACAGGGAGAAGGGAAAAACTGTTTTTT.

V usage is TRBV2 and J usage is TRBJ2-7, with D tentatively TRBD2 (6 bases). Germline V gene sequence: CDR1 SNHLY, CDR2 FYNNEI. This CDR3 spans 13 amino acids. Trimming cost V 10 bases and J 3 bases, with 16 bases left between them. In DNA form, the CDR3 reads TGTGCCATCCGACCGGGACTTAACTACGAGCAGTACTTC. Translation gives CAIRPGLNYEQYF.

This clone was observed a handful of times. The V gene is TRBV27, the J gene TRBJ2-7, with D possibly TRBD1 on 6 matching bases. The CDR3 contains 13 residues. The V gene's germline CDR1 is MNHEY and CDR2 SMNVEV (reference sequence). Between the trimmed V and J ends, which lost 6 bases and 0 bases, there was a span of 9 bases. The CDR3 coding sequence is TGTGCCAGCAGGATGGACAGCTCCTACGAGCAGTACTTC. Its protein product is CASRMDSSYEQYF.

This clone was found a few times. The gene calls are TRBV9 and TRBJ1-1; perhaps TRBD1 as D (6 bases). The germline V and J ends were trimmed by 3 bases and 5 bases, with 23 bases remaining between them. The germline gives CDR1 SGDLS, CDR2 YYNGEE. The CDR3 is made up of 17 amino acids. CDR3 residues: CASSETPGQGLYTEAFF. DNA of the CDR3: TGTGCCAGCAGCGAGACCCCGGGGCAGGGGTTATATACTGAAGCTTTCTTT.

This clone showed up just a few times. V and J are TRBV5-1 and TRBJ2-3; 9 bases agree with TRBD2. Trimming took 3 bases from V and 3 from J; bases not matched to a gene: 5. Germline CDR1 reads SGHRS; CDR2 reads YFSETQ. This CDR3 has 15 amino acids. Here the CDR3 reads CASSSTSGYTDTQYF. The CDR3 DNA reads TGCGCCAGCAGCTCGACTAGCGGATATACAGATACGCAGTATTTT. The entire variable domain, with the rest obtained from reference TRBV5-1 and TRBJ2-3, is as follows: KAGVTQTPRYLIKTRGQQVTLSCSPISGHRSVSWYQQTPGQGLQFLFEYFSETQRNKGNFPGRFSGRQFSNSRSEMNVSTLELGDSALYLCASSSTSGYTDTQYFGPGTRLTVL.

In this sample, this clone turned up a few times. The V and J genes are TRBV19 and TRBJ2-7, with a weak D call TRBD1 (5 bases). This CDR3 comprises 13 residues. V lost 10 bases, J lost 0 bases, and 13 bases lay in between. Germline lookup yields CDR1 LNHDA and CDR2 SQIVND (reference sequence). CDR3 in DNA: TGTGCCACCCCGACAGCCCCCTCCTACGAGCAGTACTTC. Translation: CATPTAPSYEQYF.

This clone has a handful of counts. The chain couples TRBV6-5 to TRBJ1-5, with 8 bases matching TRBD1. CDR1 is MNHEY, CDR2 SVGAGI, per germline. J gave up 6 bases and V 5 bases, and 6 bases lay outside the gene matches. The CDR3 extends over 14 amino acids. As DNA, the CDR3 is TGTGCCAGCAGTCCCGGACAGGGACGTCAGCCCCAGCATTTT. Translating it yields CASSPGQGRQPQHF.

This CDR3 reads CASRRGLASPLHF. CDR3 nucleotides: TGTGCCAGCAGGCGGGGACTAGCTTCACCCCTCCACTTT. The chain uses TRBV6-5 and TRBJ1-6, with a possible D match to TRBD1 (5 bases). The V gene lost 6 bases and the J gene lost 9 bases, with 12 bases spanning the gap. CDR3 size: 13 residues. CDR1 is MNHEY and CDR2 is SVGAGI in the germline V gene.

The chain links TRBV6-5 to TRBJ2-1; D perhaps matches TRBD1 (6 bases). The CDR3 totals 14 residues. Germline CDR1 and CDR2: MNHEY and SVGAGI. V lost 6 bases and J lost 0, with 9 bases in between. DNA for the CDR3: TGTGCCAGCAGCCGACAGGCCTCCTACAATGAGCAGTTCTTC. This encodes CASSRQASYNEQFF.

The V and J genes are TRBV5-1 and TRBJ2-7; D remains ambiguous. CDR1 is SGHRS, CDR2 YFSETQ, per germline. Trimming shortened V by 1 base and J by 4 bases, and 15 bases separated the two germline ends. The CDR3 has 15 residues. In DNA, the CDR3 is TGCGCCAGCAGCTTGTCCGGGTCCCGTGGTTACGAGCAGTACTTC. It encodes CASSLSGSRGYEQYF. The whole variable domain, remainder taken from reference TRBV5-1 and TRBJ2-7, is KAGVTQTPRYLIKTRGQQVTLSCSPISGHRSVSWYQQTPGQGLQFLFEYFSETQRNKGNFPGRFSGRQFSNSRSEMNVSTLELGDSALYLCASSLSGSRGYEQYFGPGTRLTVT.

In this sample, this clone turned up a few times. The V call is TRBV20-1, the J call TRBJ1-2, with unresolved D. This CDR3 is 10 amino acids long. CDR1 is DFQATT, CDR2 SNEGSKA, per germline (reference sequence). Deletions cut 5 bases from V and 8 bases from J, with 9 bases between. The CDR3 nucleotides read TGCAGTGCTCCCGGAGGCGGCTACACCTTC. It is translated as CSAPGGGYTF.

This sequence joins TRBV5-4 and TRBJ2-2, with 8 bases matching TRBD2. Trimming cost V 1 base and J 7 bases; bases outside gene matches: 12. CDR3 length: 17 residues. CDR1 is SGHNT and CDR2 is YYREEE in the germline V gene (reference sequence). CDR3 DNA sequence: TGTGCCAGCAGCTTGCTCGCGGGAGGACAATACGGCGGGGAGCTGTTTTTT. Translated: CASSLLAGGQYGGELFF.

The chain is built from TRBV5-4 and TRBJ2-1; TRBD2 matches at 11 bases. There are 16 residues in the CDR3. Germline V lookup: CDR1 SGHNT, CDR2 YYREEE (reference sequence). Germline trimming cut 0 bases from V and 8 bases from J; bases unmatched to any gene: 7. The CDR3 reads CASSLASGRTKDEQFF. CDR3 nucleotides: TGTGCCAGCAGCTTGGCTAGCGGGAGGACGAAGGATGAGCAGTTCTTC.

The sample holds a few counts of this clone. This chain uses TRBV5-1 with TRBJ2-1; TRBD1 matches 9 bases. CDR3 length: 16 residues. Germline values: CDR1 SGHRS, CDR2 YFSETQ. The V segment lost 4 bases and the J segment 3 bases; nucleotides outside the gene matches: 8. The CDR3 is CASSLEGTGIYNEQFF. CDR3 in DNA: TGCGCCAGCAGCCTGGAGGGGACAGGGATCTACAATGAGCAGTTCTTC.

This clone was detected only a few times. The CDR3 spells CASSPGLAIRGEQYF. DNA of the CDR3: TGTGCCAGCTCACCCGGACTAGCGATACGAGGCGAGCAGTACTTC. The rearrangement uses TRBV18 and TRBJ2-7; TRBD2 matches 9 bases. With V trimmed by 3 bases and J by 6 bases, 9 bases remained unmatched. The CDR3 is made up of 15 amino acids. Germline V gene sequence: CDR1 KGHSH, CDR2 LQKENI.

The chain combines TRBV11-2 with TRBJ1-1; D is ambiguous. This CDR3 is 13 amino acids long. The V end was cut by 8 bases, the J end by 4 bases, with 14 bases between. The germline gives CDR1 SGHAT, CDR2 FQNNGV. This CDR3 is CASSPNSGTEAFF. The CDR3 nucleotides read TGTGCCAGCTCGCCTAATTCGGGCACTGAAGCTTTCTTT.

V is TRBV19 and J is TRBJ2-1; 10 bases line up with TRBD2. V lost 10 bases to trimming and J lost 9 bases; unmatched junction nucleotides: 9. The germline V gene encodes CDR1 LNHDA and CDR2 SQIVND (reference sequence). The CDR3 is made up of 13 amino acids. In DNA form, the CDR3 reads TGTGCCACCGCGAGCGGGAGGGCCGGTGAGCAGTTCTTC. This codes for CATASGRAGEQFF.

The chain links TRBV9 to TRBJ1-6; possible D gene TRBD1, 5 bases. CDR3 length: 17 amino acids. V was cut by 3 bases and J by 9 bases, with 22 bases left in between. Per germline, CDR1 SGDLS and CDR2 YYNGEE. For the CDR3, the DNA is TGTGCCAGCAGCGCCGTGGGGCAGTCCGCTTTTGGTTCACCCCTCCACTTT. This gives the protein CASSAVGQSAFGSPLHF.

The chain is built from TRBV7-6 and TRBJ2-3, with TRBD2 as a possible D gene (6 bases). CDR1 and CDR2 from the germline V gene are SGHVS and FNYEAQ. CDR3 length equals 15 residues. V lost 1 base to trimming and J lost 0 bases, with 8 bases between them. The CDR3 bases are TGTGCCAGCAGCTTAGGGGGGGTGAGCACAGATACGCAGTATTTT. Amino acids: CASSLGGVSTDTQYF.

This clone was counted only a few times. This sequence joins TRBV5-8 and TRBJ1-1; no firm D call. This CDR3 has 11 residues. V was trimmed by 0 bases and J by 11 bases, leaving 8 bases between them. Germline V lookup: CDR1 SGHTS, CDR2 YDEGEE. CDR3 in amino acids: CASSLGSRAFF. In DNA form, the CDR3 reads TGTGCCAGCAGCTTGGGAAGCCGGGCTTTCTTT.

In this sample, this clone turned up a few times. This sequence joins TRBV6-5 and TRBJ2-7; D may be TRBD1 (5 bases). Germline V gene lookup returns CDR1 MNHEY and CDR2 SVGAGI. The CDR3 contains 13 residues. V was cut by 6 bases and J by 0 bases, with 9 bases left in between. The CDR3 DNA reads TGTGCCAGCAGAGGGGATTACTCCTACGAGCAGTACTTC. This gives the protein CASRGDYSYEQYF.

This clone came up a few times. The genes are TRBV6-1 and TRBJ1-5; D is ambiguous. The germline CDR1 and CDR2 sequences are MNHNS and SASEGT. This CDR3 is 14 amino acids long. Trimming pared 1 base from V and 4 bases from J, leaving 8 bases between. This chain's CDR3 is CASSEGNGNQPQHF. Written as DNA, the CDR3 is TGTGCCAGCAGTGAAGGTAACGGTAATCAGCCCCAGCATTTT.

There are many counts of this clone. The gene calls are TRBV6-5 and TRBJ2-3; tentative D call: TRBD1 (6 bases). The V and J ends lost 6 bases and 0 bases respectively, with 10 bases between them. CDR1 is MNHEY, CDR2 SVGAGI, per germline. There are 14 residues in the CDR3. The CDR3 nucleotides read TGTGCCAGCAGGGCAGGGGTCAGCACAGATACGCAGTATTTT. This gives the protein CASRAGVSTDTQYF.

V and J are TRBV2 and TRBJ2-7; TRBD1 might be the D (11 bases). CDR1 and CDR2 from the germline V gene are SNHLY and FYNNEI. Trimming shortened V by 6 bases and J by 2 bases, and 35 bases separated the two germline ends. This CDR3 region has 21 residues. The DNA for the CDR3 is TGTGCCAGCAGGGAACCGGGACAGGGGGAATATAGCGGGAGGTACCCCTACGAGCAGTACTTC. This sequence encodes CASREPGQGEYSGRYPYEQYF. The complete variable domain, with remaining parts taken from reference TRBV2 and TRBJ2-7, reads EPEVTQTPSHQVTQMGQEVILRCVPISNHLYFYWYRQILGQKVEFLVSFYNNEISEKSEIFDDQFSVERPDGSNFTLKIRSTKLEDSAMYFCASREPGQGEYSGRYPYEQYFGPGTRLTVT.

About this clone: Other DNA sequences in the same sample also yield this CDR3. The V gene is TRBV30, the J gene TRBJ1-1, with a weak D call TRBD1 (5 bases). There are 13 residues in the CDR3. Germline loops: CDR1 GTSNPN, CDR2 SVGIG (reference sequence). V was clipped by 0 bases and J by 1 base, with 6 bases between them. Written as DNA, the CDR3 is TGTGCCTGGAGTGTTAGGGGGAACACTGAAGCTTTCTTT. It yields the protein CAWSVRGNTEAFF.

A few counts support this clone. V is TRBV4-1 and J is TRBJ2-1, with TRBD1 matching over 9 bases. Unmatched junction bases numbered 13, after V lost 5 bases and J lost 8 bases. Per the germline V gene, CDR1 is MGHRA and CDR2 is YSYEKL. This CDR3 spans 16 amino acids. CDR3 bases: TGCGCCAGCAGCAAACAGGGGGCGGGAGAGCTCGATGAGCAGTTCTTC. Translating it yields CASSKQGAGELDEQFF.

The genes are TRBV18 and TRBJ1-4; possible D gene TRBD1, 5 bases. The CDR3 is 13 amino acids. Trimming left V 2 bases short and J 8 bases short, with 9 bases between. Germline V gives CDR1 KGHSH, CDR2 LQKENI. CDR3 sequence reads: CASSPGQEEKLFF. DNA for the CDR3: TGTGCCAGCTCACCAGGACAAGAGGAAAAACTGTTTTTT.

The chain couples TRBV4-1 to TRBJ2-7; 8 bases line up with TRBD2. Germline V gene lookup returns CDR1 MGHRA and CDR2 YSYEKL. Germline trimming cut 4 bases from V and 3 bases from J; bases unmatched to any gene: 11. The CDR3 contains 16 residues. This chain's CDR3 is CASSLSAGLVHYEQYF. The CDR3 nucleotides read TGCGCCAGCAGCCTAAGCGCGGGACTAGTTCACTACGAGCAGTACTTC.